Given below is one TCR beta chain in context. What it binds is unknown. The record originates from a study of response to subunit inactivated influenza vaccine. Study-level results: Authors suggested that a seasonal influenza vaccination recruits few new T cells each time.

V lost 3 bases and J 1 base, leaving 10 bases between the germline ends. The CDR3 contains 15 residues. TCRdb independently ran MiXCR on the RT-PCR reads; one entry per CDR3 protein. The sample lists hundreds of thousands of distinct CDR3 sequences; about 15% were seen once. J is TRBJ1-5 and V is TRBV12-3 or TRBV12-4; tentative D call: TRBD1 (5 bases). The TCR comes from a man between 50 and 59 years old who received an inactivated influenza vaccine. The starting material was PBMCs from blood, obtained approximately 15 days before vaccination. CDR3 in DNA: TGTGCCAGCAGTTTGGAGGGGACGAGCAATCAGCCCCAGCATTTT. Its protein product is CASSLEGTSNQPQHF.